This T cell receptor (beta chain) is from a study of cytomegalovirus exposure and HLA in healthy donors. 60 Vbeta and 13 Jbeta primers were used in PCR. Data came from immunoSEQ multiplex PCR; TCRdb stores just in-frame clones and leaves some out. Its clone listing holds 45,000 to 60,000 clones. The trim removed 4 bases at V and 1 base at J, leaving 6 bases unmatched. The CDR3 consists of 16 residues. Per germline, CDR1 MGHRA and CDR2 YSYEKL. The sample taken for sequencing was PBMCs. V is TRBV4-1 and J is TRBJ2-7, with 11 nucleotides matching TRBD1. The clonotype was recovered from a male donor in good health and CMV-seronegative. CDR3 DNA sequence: TGCGCCAGCAGCCTTGGACAGGGGGCTAGATCCTACGAGCAGTACTTC. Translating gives CASSLGQGARSYEQYF.